This record looks at one TCR beta chain sequence and its context. The sample is drawn from a study of blood T cell repertoires in COVID-19. The CDR3 has 18 amino acids. The V and J ends lost 3 bases and 5 bases, in that order; junction bases with no gene match: 7. From germline, CDR1 is SGHAT and CDR2 FQNNGV. The method was immunoSEQ multiplex PCR; TCRdb's version includes in-frame clones alone and lacks a portion of them. The table has a few hundred thousand clones, around 87% seen once. Individuals aged about 18 to 100 years were recruited from roughly 22 US areas. Clinical history reported by participants formed the basis on which cohorts were assigned.

The clonotype originates from a man aged 35 to 55 in a cohort exposed to, infected with or recovered from COVID-19 (not recorded which). V gene TRBV11-2 combines with J gene TRBJ2-1; 16 bases are a match to TRBD2. Input material: PBMCs or T cells enriched from blood (not recorded which). DNA of the CDR3: TGTGCCAGCAGCTTGAGTGGGGGACTAGCGGGAGGGAACAATGAGCAGTTCTTC. It encodes CASSLSGGLAGGNNEQFF.